This T cell receptor (beta chain) was captured in a study of cytomegalovirus exposure and HLA in healthy donors. Assay: immunoSEQ multiplex PCR; the TCRdb copy retains only in-frame clones and omits some. The table records around 220,000 clones, approximately 83% of them present only once. The germline V gene encodes CDR1 MNHEY and CDR2 SVGAGI. The CDR3 is made up of 15 amino acids. V was pared by 2 bases and J by 10 bases, with 18 bases between. The V call is TRBV6-5, the J call TRBJ2-1; possible D gene TRBD2, 6 bases. The material sequenced was PBMCs. This clonotype was sampled from a woman aged 25-40 years in good health and CMV-seropositive. CDR3 region: CASSYPGGRQGEQFF. CDR3 bases: TGTGCCAGCAGTTACCCGGGTGGGAGGCAGGGCGAGCAGTTCTTC.